The source of this T cell receptor beta chain is a study of cytomegalovirus exposure and HLA in healthy donors. Study observations and caveats: Accurate HLA-A and HLA-B prediction from TCR beta sequences was reported for most subjects.

PCR was performed using 60 Vbeta and 13 Jbeta primers. The repertoire was sequenced with immunoSEQ multiplex PCR; TCRdb's copy has only in-frame clones and lacks some. The repertoire has 90,000 to 120,000 clones, approximately 80% of them found once; the top ten carry about 5.7%. About this clone: Its antigen is as yet unknown.

In germline, CDR1 is MDHEN, CDR2 SYDVKM. The CDR3 is 15 amino acids. The V end was cut by 11 bases, the J end by 2 bases, with 19 bases between. V is TRBV28 and J is TRBJ2-1, with D maybe TRBD2 (6 bases). Specimen: PBMCs. The origin of this receptor is a woman between 18 and 29 years old in good health and CMV-seropositive. The CDR3 coding sequence is TGTGCCCTCAGAAGGGGACTCGAGGCCTACAATGAGCAGTTCTTC. It is translated as CALRRGLEAYNEQFF.